The 10 T cell receptor beta chains presented below share a single source sample, sequenced in a study of blood T cell repertoires in COVID-19. Profiling relied on immunoSEQ multiplex PCR, and the TCRdb table lists in-frame clones only, not all of them. The sample holds 150,000 or so clones, roughly nine tenths seen once. The sample was peripheral blood. These TCRs come from a middle-aged man with acute or convalescent COVID-19.

V gene TRBV30 combines with J gene TRBJ1-6; D is undetermined. The germline V gene has CDR1 GTSNPN and CDR2 SVGIG (reference sequence). The CDR3 is made up of 13 amino acids. Trimming pared 4 bases from V and 4 bases from J, leaving 8 bases between. In nucleotides, the CDR3 is TGTGCCTGGACGAGGGAATATAATTCACCCCTCCACTTT. It codes for CAWTREYNSPLHF. Drawing the rest from reference TRBV30 and TRBJ1-6, the complete variable domain is SQTIHQWPATLVQPVGSPLSLECTVEGTSNPNLYWYRQAAGRGLQLLFYSVGIGQISSEVPQNLSASRPQDRQFILSSKKLLLSDSGFYLCAWTREYNSPLHFGNGTRLTVT.

This clone appeared once. This sequence joins TRBV6-2 or TRBV6-3 and TRBJ1-3, with a possible D match to TRBD1 (5 bases). The ends were cut back, 3 bases at V and 0 bases at J, with 12 bases in the middle. Germline CDR1 is MNHEY and CDR2 is SVGEGT. The CDR3 has 16 amino acids. The CDR3 here is CASSYGHLSSGNTIYF. The CDR3 nucleotides read TGTGCCAGCAGTTATGGACATCTCAGCTCTGGAAACACCATATATTTT.

This clone has a single count. The chain combines TRBV11-3 with TRBJ2-3, with D uncertain. Per the germline V gene, CDR1 is SGHNT and CDR2 is YENEEA. The CDR3 contains 12 residues. Trimming shortened V by 2 bases and J by 6 bases, and 6 bases separated the two germline ends. CDR3 amino acids: CASSLQADTQYF. DNA for the CDR3: TGTGCCAGCAGCTTACAAGCGGATACGCAGTATTTT.

This clone appeared a few times. The chain is built from TRBV27 and TRBJ1-1, with D perhaps TRBD1 (5 bases). V lost 4 bases and J 0 bases, leaving 9 bases between the germline ends. This CDR3 contains 14 residues. Per the germline V gene, CDR1 is MNHEY and CDR2 is SMNVEV (reference sequence). CDR3: CASSSPGVNTEAFF. The CDR3 region has the DNA TGTGCCAGCAGTTCGCCGGGGGTGAACACTGAAGCTTTCTTT.

The V and J genes are TRBV19 and TRBJ1-3, with TRBD1 identical over 8 bases. The ends lost 4 bases at V and 2 bases at J; junction bases unmatched: 1. Germline CDR1 LNHDA, CDR2 SQIVND (reference sequence). This CDR3 has 14 residues. This CDR3 reads CASSTTGAGNTIYF. The CDR3 DNA reads TGTGCCAGTAGTACGACAGGGGCTGGAAACACCATATATTTT. The full variable domain, completed using reference TRBV19 and TRBJ1-3, is DGGITQSPKYLFRKEGQNVTLSCEQNLNHDAMYWYRQDPGQGLRLIYYSQIVNDFQKGDIAEGYSVSREKKESFPLTVTSAQKNPTAFYLCASSTTGAGNTIYFGEGSWLTVV.

This chain uses TRBV3-1 (or the pseudogene TRBV3-2) with TRBJ2-7; no firm D call. CDR3 size: 14 residues. Germline V gene sequence: CDR1 LGHDT, CDR2 YNNKEL (reference sequence). V was pared by 0 bases and J by 5 bases, with 11 bases between. DNA for the CDR3: TGTGCCAGCAGCCAAGACCCCGACTCACACGAGCAGTACGTC. Translation gives CASSQDPDSHEQYV.

This clone occurred a few times. This chain joins TRBV11-2 and TRBJ1-2; no reliable D call. The CDR3 is made up of 15 amino acids. Germline values: CDR1 SGHAT, CDR2 FQNNGV. Deletions cut 4 bases from V and 4 bases from J, with 16 bases between. CDR3 amino acids: CASSSIYGNPYGYTF. As DNA, the CDR3 is TGTGCCAGCAGCTCCATATACGGGAACCCCTATGGCTACACCTTC.

This chain joins TRBV19 and TRBJ1-5; D may be TRBD1 (5 bases). In germline, CDR1 is LNHDA, CDR2 SQIVND (reference sequence). The V end was cut by 5 bases, the J end by 3 bases, with 20 bases between. The CDR3 extends over 17 amino acids. CDR3 region: CASSGRAGRGDNQPQHF. CDR3 sequence (DNA): TGTGCCAGTAGTGGGAGGGCAGGCCGAGGGGACAATCAGCCCCAGCATTTT.

V usage is TRBV2 and J usage is TRBJ1-1, with TRBD1 identical over 7 bases. The CDR3 is made up of 13 amino acids. Germline V gives CDR1 SNHLY, CDR2 FYNNEI. Here the CDR3 reads CARSKGANTEAFF. CDR3 DNA sequence: TGTGCGAGGTCCAAGGGGGCTAACACTGAAGCTTTCTTT.

This chain joins TRBV9 and TRBJ2-7; D remains ambiguous. Germline lookup yields CDR1 SGDLS and CDR2 YYNGEE. Trimming took off 4 bases at V and 0 bases at J, with 5 bases between the two ends. The CDR3 runs 12 residues. As DNA, the CDR3 is TGTGCCAGCAGCCCTAACTCCTACGAGCAGTACTTC. This codes for CASSPNSYEQYF. The variable domain in full, completed from reference TRBV9 and TRBJ2-7, reads DSGVTQTPKHLITATGQRVTLRCSPRSGDLSVYWYQQSLDQGLQFLIQYYNGEERAKGNILERFSAQQFPDLHSELNLSSLELGDSALYFCASSPNSYEQYFGPGTRLTVT.